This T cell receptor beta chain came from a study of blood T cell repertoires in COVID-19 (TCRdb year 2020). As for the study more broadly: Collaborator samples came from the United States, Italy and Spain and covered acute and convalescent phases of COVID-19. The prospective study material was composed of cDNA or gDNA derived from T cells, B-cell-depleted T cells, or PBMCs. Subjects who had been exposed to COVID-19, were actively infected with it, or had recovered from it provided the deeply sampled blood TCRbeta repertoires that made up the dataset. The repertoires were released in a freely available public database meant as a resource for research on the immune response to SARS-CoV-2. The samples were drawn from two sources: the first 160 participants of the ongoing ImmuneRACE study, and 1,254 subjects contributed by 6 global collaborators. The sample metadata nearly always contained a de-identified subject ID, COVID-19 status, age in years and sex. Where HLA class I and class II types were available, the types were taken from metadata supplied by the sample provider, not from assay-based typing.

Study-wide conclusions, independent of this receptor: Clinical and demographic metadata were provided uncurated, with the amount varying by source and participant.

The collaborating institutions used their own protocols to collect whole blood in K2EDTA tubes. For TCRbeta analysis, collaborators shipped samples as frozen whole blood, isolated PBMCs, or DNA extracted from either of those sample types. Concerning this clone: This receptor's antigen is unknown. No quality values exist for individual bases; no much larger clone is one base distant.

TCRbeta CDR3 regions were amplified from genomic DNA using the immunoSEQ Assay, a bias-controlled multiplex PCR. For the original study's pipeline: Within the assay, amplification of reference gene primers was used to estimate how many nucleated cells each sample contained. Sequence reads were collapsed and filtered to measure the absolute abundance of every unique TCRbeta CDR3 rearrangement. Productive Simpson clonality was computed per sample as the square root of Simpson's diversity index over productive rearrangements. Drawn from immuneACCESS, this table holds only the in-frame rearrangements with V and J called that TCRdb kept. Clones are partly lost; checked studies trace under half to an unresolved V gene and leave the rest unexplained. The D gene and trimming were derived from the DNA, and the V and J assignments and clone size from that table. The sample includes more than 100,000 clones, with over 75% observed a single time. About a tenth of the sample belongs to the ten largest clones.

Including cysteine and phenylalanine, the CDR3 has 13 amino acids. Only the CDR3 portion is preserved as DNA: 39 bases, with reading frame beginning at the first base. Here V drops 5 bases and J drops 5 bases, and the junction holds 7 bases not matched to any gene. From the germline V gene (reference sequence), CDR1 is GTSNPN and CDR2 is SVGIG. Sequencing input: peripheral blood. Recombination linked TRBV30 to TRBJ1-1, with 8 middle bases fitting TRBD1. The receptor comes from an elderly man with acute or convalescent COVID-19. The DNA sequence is TGTGCCTGGGCACAACAGGGGGGAACTGAAGCTTTCTTT. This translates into CAWAQQGGTEAFF. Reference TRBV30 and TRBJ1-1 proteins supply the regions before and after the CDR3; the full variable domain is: SQTIHQWPATLVQPVGSPLSLECTVEGTSNPNLYWYRQAAGRGLQLLFYSVGIGQISSEVPQNLSASRPQDRQFILSSKKLLLSDSGFYLCAWAQQGGTEAFFGQGTRLTVV.